The next 10 T cell receptor beta chains were all read from a single sample in a study of TIL therapy for anti-PD-1-resistant metastatic lung cancer (dated by TCRdb to about 2021). The time point label for this specimen denotes: pre-treatment sample, taken before nivolumab and TIL therapy. The baseline tumor samples, taken from the same resection that was used to grow TIL, were excised metastases, most often pleural nodules or supraclavicular lymph nodes. TCR beta CDR3 regions were amplified from genomic DNA by bias-controlled multiplex PCR with the immunoSEQ v3 hsTCRB kit. The source is immuneACCESS, and TCRdb retained only in-frame sequences with V and J called. Part of the clones is not carried over; for the studies checked, unresolved V genes explain less than half of this, and the remainder is unexplained. For this sample there are about 10,000 clones; around 54% appear just once. The top ten clones comprise around an eighth of the sample.

The material sequenced was tumor tissue, taken at baseline. The source is a person aged 25 to 85 with non-small cell lung cancer.

This clone occurred a few times. The gene calls are TRBV19 and TRBJ1-6; D is ambiguous. CDR1 and CDR2 (germline): LNHDA, SQIVND (reference sequence). This CDR3 spans 15 amino acids. The V end was cut by 5 bases, the J end by 7 bases, with 15 bases between. As DNA, the CDR3 is TGTGCCAGTAGTTCTAACAGTCTTCTAAATTCACCCCTCCACTTT. This encodes CASSSNSLLNSPLHF.

This clone appeared a few times. The chain joins TRBV18 to TRBJ2-3, with TRBD2 matching 8 bases. V trimming: 5 bases; J trimming: 6 bases; junction bases outside the gene matches: 10. The germline CDR1 and CDR2 sequences are KGHSH and LQKENI. This CDR3 contains 15 residues. The CDR3 sequence is CASSSTGTSGDTQYF. DNA of the CDR3: TGTGCCAGCTCATCGACCGGGACTAGTGGCGATACGCAGTATTTT. Filled out from reference TRBV18 and TRBJ2-3, the complete variable domain reads NAGVMQNPRHLVRRRGQEARLRCSPMKGHSHVYWYRQLPEEGLKFMVYLQKENIIDESGMPKERFSAEFPKEGPSILRIQQVVRGDSAAYFCASSSTGTSGDTQYFGPGTRLTVL.

This clone has just a few counts. The CDR3 reads CSAADPDRSNYGYTF. In nucleotides, the CDR3 is TGCAGCGCTGCTGATCCGGACAGGTCCAACTATGGCTACACCTTC. This rearrangement joins TRBV29-1 to TRBJ1-2, with 7 bases lining up with TRBD1. V dropped 7 bases and J dropped 2; count of bases not matched to a gene: 13. This CDR3 is 15 amino acids long. Germline lookup yields CDR1 SQVTM and CDR2 ANQGSEA.

This chain joins TRBV2 and TRBJ2-3, with 13 bases aligning to TRBD2. V shed 6 bases and J 2 bases; nucleotides not matched to a gene: 8. The germline V gene encodes CDR1 SNHLY and CDR2 FYNNEI. This CDR3 spans 17 amino acids. The CDR3 DNA reads as TGTGCCAGCAGGGTTAGACTAGCGGGAGGACCCACAGATACGCAGTATTTT. Its protein product is CASRVRLAGGPTDTQYF.

V is TRBV19 and J is TRBJ1-2; D not certain. Looked up from germline, CDR1 is LNHDA and CDR2 is SQIVND (reference sequence). The CDR3 is made up of 16 amino acids. The V end lost 0 bases, the J end lost 3 bases, and 14 bases lay between the germline ends. This CDR3 is CASSIDRGTQDYGYTF. The DNA of the CDR3 is TGTGCCAGTAGTATAGATCGCGGAACCCAGGACTATGGCTACACCTTC. The full variable domain, rest sourced from reference TRBV19 and TRBJ1-2, is DGGITQSPKYLFRKEGQNVTLSCEQNLNHDAMYWYRQDPGQGLRLIYYSQIVNDFQKGDIAEGYSVSREKKESFPLTVTSAQKNPTAFYLCASSIDRGTQDYGYTFGSGTRLTVV.

The chain has TRBV6-1 and TRBJ2-5; D is uncertain. The V gene lost 7 bases and the J gene lost 5 bases, with 17 bases spanning the gap. The length of the CDR3 is 14 residues. The V gene's germline CDR1 is MNHNS and CDR2 SASEGT. The CDR3 loop reads CASISGSVVETQYF. The CDR3 nucleotides read TGTGCCAGCATCTCCGGGTCCGTGGTGGAGACCCAGTACTTC.

This clone was recorded a few times. The chain recombines TRBV5-4 with TRBJ1-2, with D possibly being TRBD1 (5 bases). The V and J ends lost 1 base and 3 bases respectively, with 10 bases between them. The CDR3 contains 14 residues. The germline CDR1 and CDR2 sequences are SGHNT and YYREEE (reference sequence). Written as DNA, the CDR3 is TGTGCCAGCAGCTTGCGGCAGGGCGACTATGGCTACACCTTC. As protein: CASSLRQGDYGYTF.

This clone is judged medium-sized. The CDR3 bases are TGTGCCAGCAGCCCATGGGACTCTGGAAACACCATATATTTT. This codes for CASSPWDSGNTIYF. V gene TRBV9 combines with J gene TRBJ1-3; D is unclear. V lost 4 bases, J lost 0 bases, and 8 bases lay in between. Germline-derived CDR1 and CDR2 are SGDLS and YYNGEE. This CDR3 comprises 14 residues.

The CDR3 sequence is CASGFLAVLYEQYF. CDR3 sequence (DNA): TGTGCCAGCGGGTTTCTAGCGGTTCTCTACGAGCAGTACTTC. The chain employs TRBV21-1 and TRBJ2-7; whether TRBD2, the table's D call, matches the DNA was not checked. TRBV21-1 is marked as a pseudogene. The CDR3 runs to 14 residues.

CDR3 DNA: TGTGCCACCAGCAGAGGAAGGACAGGGAGGTATGGCTACACCTTC. This sequence encodes CATSRGRTGRYGYTF. The gene calls are TRBV15 and TRBJ1-2, with 8 bases identical to TRBD1. Unmatched junction bases numbered 6, after V lost 1 base and J lost 5 bases. This CDR3 contains 15 residues. The germline gives CDR1 LNHNV, CDR2 YYDKDF (reference sequence). The entire variable domain, with the rest obtained from reference TRBV15 and TRBJ1-2, is as follows: DAMVIQNPRYQVTQFGKPVTLSCSQTLNHNVMYWYQQKSSQAPKLLFHYYDKDFNNEADTPDNFQSRRPNTSFCFLDIRSPGLGDTAMYLCATSRGRTGRYGYTFGSGTRLTVV.